A single sample gave rise to the 19 T cell receptor beta chains below, sequenced in a study of identical twins. MiXCR was run by TCRdb on the 5' RACE reads, yielding one entry per CDR3 protein. Of around 220,000 distinct CDR3 sequences listed, over 12% are singletons. Material for sequencing was memory (CD45RO+) T cells sorted from blood. The receptor set was obtained from a young woman in good health.

This clonotype was detected a few times. This rearrangement joins TRBV12-3 or TRBV12-4 to TRBJ1-4; the match to TRBD1 covers 8 bases. V was pared by 2 bases and J by 3 bases, with 11 bases of the junction left unmatched. This CDR3 is built from 18 residues. For the CDR3, the DNA is TGTGCCAGCAGTTTAATCCGACAGGGGTTTGCGGCTAATGAAAAACTGTTTTTT. This codes for CASSLIRQGFAANEKLFF.

This clonotype appeared a few times. The chain couples TRBV6-2 or TRBV6-3 to TRBJ1-5; tentatively, D is TRBD1 (5 bases). The germline gives CDR1 MNHEY, CDR2 SVGEGT. The CDR3 covers 14 residues. V gave up 7 bases and J gave up 1 base, with 11 bases separating them. The CDR3, as DNA: TGTGCCAGCACCCTTCGGGGGAGCAATCAGCCCCAGCATTTT. Translating gives CASTLRGSNQPQHF.

This clonotype was seen repeatedly, ten times or more. The chain has TRBV7-8 and TRBJ1-3; 9 bases are a match to TRBD1. V lost 1 base to trimming and J lost 6 bases; unmatched junction nucleotides: 4. Germline CDR1 and CDR2: SGHVS and FQNEAQ. The CDR3 runs 15 residues. This CDR3 reads CASSLGDRDLNTIYF. The CDR3 DNA reads as TGTGCCAGCAGCTTAGGGGACAGGGATTTAAACACCATATATTTT.

Ten or more counts support this clonotype. This chain joins TRBV6-5 and TRBJ2-1; possibly TRBD1 or TRBD2 for D (6 bases each). The germline CDR1 and CDR2 sequences are MNHEY and SVGAGI. The CDR3 spans 17 residues. Trimming left V 6 bases short and J 3 bases short, with 21 bases between. CDR3 sequence (DNA): TGTGCCAGCAGGTACAAGGGGGGAGCCTCCCTCTACAATGAGCAGTTCTTC. This codes for CASRYKGGASLYNEQFF.

This clonotype has only a few counts. The CDR3 bases are TGTGCCAGCAGGAGTTGGAATGAGCAGTTCTTC. This sequence encodes CASRSWNEQFF. The V call is TRBV6-5, the J call TRBJ2-1; D uncertain. The germline V gene encodes CDR1 MNHEY and CDR2 SVGAGI. CDR3 length: 11 residues. Trimming removed 6 bases at V and 7 bases at J, with 7 bases between.

The chain links TRBV6-1 to TRBJ2-2; 8 nucleotides agree with TRBD1. From germline, CDR1 is MNHNS and CDR2 SASEGT. The CDR3 is 16 amino acids. J was trimmed by 5 bases and V by 5 bases; bases with no gene match: 10. This chain's CDR3 is CASSTLTGGGTGELFF. DNA of the CDR3: TGTGCCAGCAGTACACTAACAGGGGGTGGGACCGGGGAGCTGTTTTTT.

The gene calls are TRBV15 and TRBJ2-3; TRBD2 matches at 11 bases. Per the germline V gene, CDR1 is LNHNV and CDR2 is YYDKDF (reference sequence). The CDR3 is 17 amino acids. V shed 0 bases and J 4 bases; nucleotides not matched to a gene: 6. The CDR3 reads CATSRETSGEGSDTQYF. CDR3 coding DNA: TGTGCCACCAGCAGAGAGACTAGCGGGGAAGGTTCAGATACGCAGTATTTT.

This rearrangement joins TRBV27 to TRBJ2-3; TRBD2 matches 9 bases. Germline V lookup: CDR1 MNHEY, CDR2 SMNVEV (reference sequence). The ends lost 5 bases at V and 8 bases at J; junction bases unmatched: 11. The CDR3 spans 15 residues. CDR3 sequence reads: CASSPTRLAAGTQYF. The CDR3 bases are TGTGCCAGCAGTCCTACCCGACTAGCGGCAGGTACGCAGTATTTT.

This clonotype was observed a few times. J is TRBJ2-3 and V is TRBV5-1; weak D call: TRBD1 (6 bases). The germline V and J ends were trimmed by 0 bases and 6 bases, with 11 bases remaining between them. This CDR3 region has 14 residues. CDR1 and CDR2 (germline): SGHRS, YFSETQ. The CDR3 region has the DNA TGCGCCAGCAGCTTGGATCAGGGGTTGGATACGCAGTATTTT. Its protein product is CASSLDQGLDTQYF.

The chain couples TRBV6-5 to TRBJ1-4; possibly TRBD1 for D (6 bases). The CDR3 is 14 residues long. Germline V CDR1 and CDR2: MNHEY, SVGAGI. Trimming removed 5 bases from V and 3 bases from J, with 10 bases in between. The CDR3 spells CASSHRVPNEKLFF. The CDR3 coding sequence is TGTGCCAGCAGTCACAGGGTGCCTAATGAAAAACTGTTTTTT.

V and J are TRBV12-3 or TRBV12-4 and TRBJ1-1, with D maybe TRBD1 (6 bases). The ends were cut back, 4 bases at V and 4 bases at J, with 10 bases in the middle. The CDR3 loop spans 13 amino acids. The CDR3 DNA reads TGTGCCAGCAGTTCCAGGGGTGGCACTGAAGCTTTCTTT. Protein sequence: CASSSRGGTEAFF.

This sequence joins TRBV4-2 and TRBJ1-6, with D possibly TRBD1 on 6 matching bases. CDR1 and CDR2 (germline): LGHNA, YNFKEQ. CDR3 length: 14 residues. With 1 base removed from V and 10 bases from J, the gap between germline ends came to 11 bases. This chain's CDR3 is CASSQAGDRSPLHF. The CDR3 coding sequence is TGTGCCAGCAGCCAAGCAGGGGATAGGTCACCCCTCCACTTT.

The V gene is TRBV20-1, the J gene TRBJ2-5; possibly TRBD2 for D (6 bases). The CDR3 spans 14 residues. Per the germline V gene, CDR1 is DFQATT and CDR2 is SNEGSKA (reference sequence). Trimming removed 0 bases at V and 2 bases at J, with 10 bases between. This CDR3 reads CSARDVREQETQYF. The CDR3, as DNA: TGCAGTGCTAGAGATGTCCGGGAGCAAGAGACCCAGTACTTC.

This clonotype was observed a handful of times. The gene calls are TRBV12-3 or TRBV12-4 and TRBJ1-3, with D perhaps matching TRBD1 (6 bases). Trimming took off 5 bases at V and 6 bases at J, with 11 bases between the two ends. This CDR3 is built from 13 residues. As DNA, the CDR3 is TGTGCCAGCAGTCCAGGACAGAAAAACACCATATATTTT. Translating it yields CASSPGQKNTIYF.

The gene calls are TRBV10-3 and TRBJ2-2; D unresolved. CDR1 and CDR2 (germline): ENHRY, SYGVKD. V dropped 4 bases and J dropped 0 bases, with 6 bases sitting between them. This CDR3 has 14 amino acids. CDR3 region: CAISVGANTGELFF. In DNA form, the CDR3 reads TGTGCCATCAGTGTGGGCGCGAACACCGGGGAGCTGTTTTTT.

The chain has TRBV19 and TRBJ2-7; TRBD1 agrees at 9 bases. The CDR3 length is 13 residues. Unmatched junction bases numbered 5, after V lost 5 bases and J lost 6 bases. Germline CDR1 reads LNHDA; CDR2 reads SQIVND (reference sequence). The CDR3 sequence: CASSAGTGTEQYF. Here the CDR3 DNA reads TGTGCCAGTAGTGCCGGGACAGGGACCGAGCAGTACTTC. Variable domain in full (rest from reference TRBV19 and TRBJ2-7): DGGITQSPKYLFRKEGQNVTLSCEQNLNHDAMYWYRQDPGQGLRLIYYSQIVNDFQKGDIAEGYSVSREKKESFPLTVTSAQKNPTAFYLCASSAGTGTEQYFGPGTRLTVT.

This clonotype occurred a few times. The chain links TRBV7-9 to TRBJ2-5; TRBD2 aligns across 7 bases. This CDR3 spans 14 amino acids. With V trimmed by 6 bases and J by 1 base, 5 bases remained unmatched. Germline assignment: CDR1 SEHNR and CDR2 FQNEAQ (reference sequence). The CDR3 spells CASRHGGFQETQYF. The CDR3 DNA reads TGTGCCAGCAGGCACGGGGGGTTCCAAGAGACCCAGTACTTC.

The chain uses TRBV28 and TRBJ2-5; 10 nucleotides line up with TRBD1. This CDR3 has 15 amino acids. Trimming took 6 bases from V and 5 from J; bases not matched to a gene: 9. Per germline, CDR1 MDHEN and CDR2 SYDVKM. Here the CDR3 reads CASSPGTGVGETQYF. The CDR3 region has the DNA TGTGCCAGCAGCCCCGGGACAGGGGTCGGTGAGACCCAGTACTTC. Looking up the rest from reference TRBV28 and TRBJ2-5 gives the full variable domain: DVKVTQSSRYLVKRTGEKVFLECVQDMDHENMFWYRQDPGLGLRLIYFSYDVKMKEKGDIPEGYSVSREKKERFSLILESASTNQTSMYLCASSPGTGVGETQYFGPGTRLLVL.

This clonotype showed up just a few times. CDR3 in amino acids: CASSFGVWGEQFF. The DNA of the CDR3 is TGTGCCAGCAGCTTTGGGGTATGGGGTGAGCAGTTCTTC. This sequence joins TRBV7-8 and TRBJ2-1; D ambiguous. CDR3 length: 13 amino acids. The germline CDR1 and CDR2 sequences are SGHVS and FQNEAQ. The V end lost 3 bases, the J end lost 9 bases, and 12 bases lay between the germline ends.